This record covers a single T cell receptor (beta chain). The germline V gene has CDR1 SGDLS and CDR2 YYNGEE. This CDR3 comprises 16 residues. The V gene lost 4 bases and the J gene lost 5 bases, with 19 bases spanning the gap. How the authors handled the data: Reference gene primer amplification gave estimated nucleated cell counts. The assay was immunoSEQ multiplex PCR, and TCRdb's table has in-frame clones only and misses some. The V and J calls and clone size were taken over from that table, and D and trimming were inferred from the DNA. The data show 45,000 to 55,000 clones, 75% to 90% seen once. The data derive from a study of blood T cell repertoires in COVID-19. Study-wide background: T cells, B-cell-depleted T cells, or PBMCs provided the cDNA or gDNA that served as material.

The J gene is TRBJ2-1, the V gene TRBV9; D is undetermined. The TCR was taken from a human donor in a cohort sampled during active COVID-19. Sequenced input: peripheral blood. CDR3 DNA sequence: TGTGCCAGCAGCTCCCCCAAGCCTATACTTCACAATGAGCAGTTCTTC. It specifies CASSSPKPILHNEQFF.